A selection of T cell receptor beta chains follows, all from one sample in a study of T cells of healthy individuals. TCRdb called the 5' RACE reads again in MiXCR, with one record for every CDR3 protein. The sample records about 53,000 distinct CDR3 sequences, approximately 14% being singletons. The receptors derive from a human donor in good health. CDR3s include the opening cysteine and the closing phenylalanine or tryptophan. D genes are given only for firm matches. Clone size is not always given. Where it is, it says once, few, many or a class for expanded clones.

D	V	size	J	CDR3	DNA
NA	TRBV20-1	many	TRBJ1-1	CSARQGDTEAFF	TGCAGTGCTAGACAGGGAGACACTGAAGCTTTCTTT
NA	TRBV12-3/TRBV12-4	NA	TRBJ2-2	CASNYRSPNTGELFF	TGTGCCAGCAACTACAGAAGCCCGAACACCGGGGAGCTGTTTTTT
TRBD1	TRBV18	few	TRBJ1-2	CASSRTGTNYGYTF	TGTGCCAGCTCCCGGACAGGGACGAACTATGGCTACACCTTC
TRBD2	TRBV11-2	NA	TRBJ2-7	CASSQTSGLPYEQYF	TGTGCCAGCAGCCAGACTAGCGGACTTCCCTACGAGCAGTACTTC
NA	TRBV28	many	TRBJ1-2	CASSLHGYTF	TGTGCCAGCAGTTTACATGGCTACACCTTC
NA	TRBV19	NA	TRBJ2-1	CASSRGLAGIYNEQFF	TGTGCCAGTAGTCGGGGGCTAGCCGGGATTTACAATGAGCAGTTCTTC
NA	TRBV7-9	many	TRBJ1-3	CASSLSRPSSGNTIYF	TGTGCCAGCAGCTTATCCAGACCAAGCTCTGGAAACACCATATATTTT
NA	TRBV27	NA	TRBJ1-1	CASTLGGLNTEAFF	TGTGCCAGCACCCTGGGGGGACTTAACACTGAAGCTTTCTTT
NA	TRBV2	many	TRBJ1-1	CASSEHSLNTEAFF	TGTGCCAGCAGTGAACACAGCTTGAACACTGAAGCTTTCTTT
NA	TRBV9	NA	TRBJ2-2	CASSGTMGGELFF	TGTGCCAGCAGCGGCACAATGGGCGGGGAGCTGTTTTTT
TRBD1	TRBV6-5	NA	TRBJ1-6	CASSAGTGGVSPLHF	TGTGCCAGCAGTGCCGGGACAGGGGGAGTTTCACCCCTCCACTTT
NA	TRBV4-1	few	TRBJ1-1	CASSQDHDSSNTEAFF	TGCGCCAGCAGCCAAGATCACGACAGCTCGAACACTGAAGCTTTCTTT
NA	TRBV12-3/TRBV12-4	NA	TRBJ1-1	CASTLTGSNTEAFF	TGTGCCAGCACCCTGACAGGATCAAACACTGAAGCTTTCTTT
NA	TRBV7-9	few	TRBJ1-1	CASVPGSTEAFF	TGTGCCAGCGTTCCTGGGAGCACTGAAGCTTTCTTT
TRBD2	TRBV20-1	NA	TRBJ2-4	CSARDLREAKNIQYF	TGCAGTGCTAGAGATCTGCGGGAGGCCAAAAACATTCAGTACTTC
TRBD2	TRBV7-9	few	TRBJ2-3	CASSPPTSGRTYTQYF	TGTGCCAGCAGTCCCCCGACTAGCGGGAGAACATATACGCAGTATTTT
NA	TRBV20-1	NA	TRBJ2-7	CSARGANGPYEQYF	TGCAGTGCTAGAGGAGCCAACGGTCCCTACGAGCAGTACTTC
TRBD2	TRBV5-6	NA	TRBJ2-1	CASSLSRGRFHEQFF	TGTGCCAGCAGCCTCTCGCGCGGGAGATTCCATGAGCAGTTCTTC
TRBD2	TRBV10-2	NA	TRBJ2-1	CASSGLAESYNEQFF	TGCGCCAGCAGCGGACTAGCGGAATCCTACAATGAGCAGTTCTTC
NA	TRBV7-2	few	TRBJ1-1	CASSATGGTEAFF	TGTGCCAGCAGCGCCACAGGTGGCACTGAAGCTTTCTTT
NA	TRBV5-6	NA	TRBJ2-7	CASSLGRYDNEQYF	TGTGCCAGCAGCTTGGGAAGGTATGATAACGAGCAGTACTTC
TRBD2	TRBV18	many	TRBJ2-1	CASSPASGYNEQFF	TGTGCCAGCTCACCAGCTAGCGGGTACAATGAGCAGTTCTTC